A single sample gave rise to the 27 T cell receptor beta chains below, sequenced in a study of blood T cells in healthy people across ages. Using a J-beta primer mix together with a sample-barcoded 5' primer, a second PCR was run for 7 to 11 cycles. TCRdb re-called the 5' RACE reads with MiXCR, one entry per CDR3 protein. This table holds 630,000 or so distinct CDR3 sequences, roughly 30% found once. The specimen was blood. The receptor source for this set is a woman of 80 years or more in good health.

This clonotype was found many times. The J gene is TRBJ2-5, the V gene TRBV4-1; D possibly corresponds to TRBD2 (6 bases). CDR3 size: 14 residues. Trimming removed 0 bases from V and 5 bases from J, with 10 bases in between. In germline, CDR1 is MGHRA, CDR2 YSYEKL. CDR3 DNA sequence: TGCGCCAGCAGCCAAGACGGGGCGGGGGAGACCCAGTACTTC. It codes for CASSQDGAGETQYF.

As concerns this clonotype: A much larger clone differs from this one at a single base, so this may be a read error. The J gene is TRBJ2-5, the V gene TRBV5-5, with 8 nucleotides matching TRBD2. Germline values: CDR1 SGHKS, CDR2 YYEKEE (reference sequence). This CDR3 spans 15 amino acids. CDR3 sequence (DNA): TGTGCCAGCAGCTTTTTACGGGGGGGCCTAGAGACCCAGCACTTC. This sequence encodes CASSFLRGGLETQHF.

In its sample, this clonotype was seen many times. The chain couples TRBV11-2 to TRBJ2-1; D possibly corresponds to TRBD2 (5 bases). The ends were cut back, 3 bases at V and 5 bases at J, with 17 bases in the middle. There are 16 residues in the CDR3. Germline CDR1 is SGHAT and CDR2 is FQNNGV. The CDR3 reads CASSFRAEVWDNEQFF. CDR3 DNA sequence: TGTGCCAGCAGCTTTCGGGCGGAGGTGTGGGACAATGAGCAGTTCTTC.

This clonotype has ten or more counts. This chain joins TRBV5-1 and TRBJ2-1, with D possibly being TRBD1 or TRBD2 (5 bases each). V lost 5 bases, J lost 0 bases, and 12 bases lay in between. Germline V lookup: CDR1 SGHRS, CDR2 YFSETQ. This CDR3 has 15 residues. CDR3 nucleotide sequence: TGCGCCAGCAGTCGCGAGGGGCTCTCCTACAATGAGCAGTTCTTC. This codes for CASSREGLSYNEQFF.

This clonotype was found many times. J is TRBJ1-2 and V is TRBV5-5, with D tentatively TRBD1 (5 bases). V dropped 0 bases and J dropped 2 bases, with 14 bases sitting between them. The CDR3 extends over 16 amino acids. Germline loops: CDR1 SGHKS, CDR2 YYEKEE (reference sequence). CDR3 DNA: TGTGCCAGCAGCTTGGTGCCAGGGTCGGCAAACTATGGCTACACCTTC. Translated, it gives CASSLVPGSANYGYTF.

This clonotype came up many times. The chain links TRBV6-2 or TRBV6-3 to TRBJ2-1; the match to TRBD2 covers 11 bases. Germline lookup yields CDR1 MNHEY and CDR2 SVGEGT. The CDR3 is 18 amino acids. Trimming at V came to 6 bases and at J to 7 bases, leaving 17 bases not matched to a gene. CDR3 sequence: CASSSRGLTSGVINEQFF. For the CDR3, the DNA is TGTGCCAGCAGCTCAAGGGGCCTGACTAGCGGGGTCATAAATGAGCAGTTCTTC.

The chain links TRBV27 to TRBJ1-1; a possible D gene is TRBD1 (6 bases). The CDR3 consists of 14 residues. The V gene lost 4 bases and the J gene lost 8 bases, with 17 bases spanning the gap. Germline CDR1 MNHEY, CDR2 SMNVEV (reference sequence). The CDR3 DNA sequence: TGTGCCAGCAGTTCCCGCAGGGACACGTTAGAAGCTTTCTTT. It translates to CASSSRRDTLEAFF.

This clonotype was detected ten times or more. This chain links TRBV5-1 with TRBJ2-1; 14 nucleotides align to TRBD2. This CDR3 is built from 16 residues. Losses at the gene ends were 2 bases for V and 9 bases for J; bases not matched to a gene: 7. Germline CDR1 is SGHRS and CDR2 is YFSETQ. The CDR3 is CASSLLTSGGAGEQFF. Here the CDR3 DNA reads TGCGCCAGCAGCTTACTGACTAGCGGGGGGGCCGGTGAGCAGTTCTTC.

As regards this clonotype: A read error may account for a junction end that differs from germline. The chain is built from TRBV28 and TRBJ2-6; D tentatively fits TRBD1 or TRBD2 (5 bases each). Germline lookup yields CDR1 MDHEN and CDR2 SYDVKM. The CDR3 sequence is 15 residues long. CDR3 nucleotide sequence: TGTGCCAGCAGTTTACGGGGCTCTGGGGCCAACGTCCGGACTTTC. It is translated as CASSLRGSGANVRTF.

This clonotype turned up a few times. The chain joins TRBV5-1 to TRBJ2-4, with D perhaps being TRBD1 or TRBD2 (6 bases each). Trimming stripped 3 bases from V and 7 bases from J, with 17 bases between. The germline V gene has CDR1 SGHRS and CDR2 YFSETQ. The CDR3 sequence is 15 residues long. The CDR3 DNA follows: TGCGCCAGCAGCTCTCCGGGCAGGGGAGGTAACATTCAGTACTTC. Protein: CASSSPGRGGNIQYF.

This clonotype was seen at least ten times. This sequence joins TRBV7-2 and TRBJ2-5; 10 bases are a match to TRBD2. Looked up from germline, CDR1 is SGHTA and CDR2 is FQGNSA. The CDR3 contains 16 residues. Germline trimming cut 5 bases from V and 5 bases from J; bases unmatched to any gene: 11. CDR3 coding DNA: TGTGCCAGCAGCCCCTTAGCGGGGGGACTAGAGGAGACCCAGTACTTC. This gives the protein CASSPLAGGLEETQYF.

This clonotype was observed many times. The chain recombines TRBV6-1 with TRBJ2-4, with 9 bases matching TRBD1. CDR1 is MNHNS and CDR2 is SASEGT in the germline V gene. This CDR3 is 18 amino acids long. Losses at the gene ends were 4 bases for V and 2 bases for J; bases not matched to a gene: 12. This CDR3 is CASSGLARQGGTKNIQYF. CDR3 bases: TGTGCCAGCAGTGGCTTGGCTCGACAGGGGGGAACCAAAAACATTCAGTACTTC.

A note on this clonotype: One base away lies a much larger clone, so this may be a sequencing read error. This chain links TRBV6-1 with TRBJ1-2, with 9 bases identical to TRBD1. CDR1 MNHNS and CDR2 SASEGT come from the germline V gene. The CDR3 is 13 amino acids. The CDR3 loop reads CAGRQGGNYDYTF. Written as DNA, the CDR3 is TGTGCCGGCAGACAGGGGGGGAACTATGACTACACCTTC.

The gene calls are TRBV7-8 and TRBJ2-3; 8 bases are a match to TRBD1. CDR3 length: 15 residues. The germline gives CDR1 SGHVS, CDR2 FQNEAQ. Losses at the gene ends were 5 bases for V and 2 bases for J; bases not matched to a gene: 6. The CDR3 loop is CASSVTGGHTDTQYF. CDR3 nucleotide sequence: TGTGCCAGCAGCGTTACAGGGGGGCACACAGATACGCAGTATTTT.

This clonotype was detected ten times or more. CDR3 coding DNA: TGTGCCAGCGCCATCGTCCGAGGCTCCTACAATGAGCAGTTCTTC. Residues: CASAIVRGSYNEQFF. The rearrangement uses TRBV5-6 and TRBJ2-1, with D hard to call. The CDR3 contains 15 residues. Germline-derived CDR1 and CDR2 are SGHDT and YYEEEE. Trimming cost V 7 bases and J 0 bases, with 14 bases left between them. The entire variable domain, with the rest obtained from reference TRBV5-6 and TRBJ2-1, is as follows: DAGVTQSPTHLIKTRGQQVTLRCSPKSGHDTVSWYQQALGQGPQFIFQYYEEEERQRGNFPDRFSGHQFPNYSSELNVNALLLGDSALYLCASAIVRGSYNEQFFGPGTRLTVL.

This clonotype came up many times. This sequence joins TRBV7-2 and TRBJ1-1; 12 nucleotides line up with TRBD1. The V segment lost 2 bases and the J segment 0 bases; nucleotides outside the gene matches: 4. CDR1 SGHTA and CDR2 FQGNSA come from the germline V gene. The CDR3 is 17 residues long. DNA of the CDR3: TGTGCCAGCAGCTTAACCGGGACAGGGGGCGTGAACACTGAAGCTTTCTTT. Translating it yields CASSLTGTGGVNTEAFF.

With regard to this clonotype: A much bigger clone sits one base away, suggesting this may be a read error. This sequence joins TRBV12-3 or TRBV12-4 and TRBJ2-3; TRBD1 matches 7 bases. The V gene end was trimmed by 7 bases and the J gene end by 8 bases; junction bases not matched to a gene: 12. The CDR3 length is 14 residues. The CDR3 sequence: CASIVGQESGTQYF. As DNA, the CDR3 is TGTGCCAGCATCGTAGGACAGGAATCGGGTACGCAGTATTTT.

This chain joins TRBV9 and TRBJ2-7; 10 nucleotides line up with TRBD2. J gave up 6 bases and V 0 bases, and 6 bases lay outside the gene matches. The CDR3 contains 15 residues. The V gene's germline CDR1 is SGDLS and CDR2 YYNGEE. The chain's CDR3 is CASSVDTSGDGEQYF. CDR3 in DNA: TGTGCCAGCAGCGTAGATACTAGCGGGGACGGCGAGCAGTACTTC.

The chain couples TRBV7-2 to TRBJ1-4; 7 nucleotides line up with TRBD1. This CDR3 has 15 residues. Trimming cost V 5 bases and J 8 bases; bases outside gene matches: 11. Germline CDR1 is SGHTA and CDR2 is FQGNSA. This chain's CDR3 is CASSTIRDSWEKLFF. The CDR3 DNA is TGTGCCAGCAGCACGATCCGGGACAGTTGGGAAAAACTGTTTTTT.

In its sample, this clonotype was seen many times. This rearrangement joins TRBV20-1 to TRBJ1-2; D uncertain. Germline V gene data show CDR1 as DFQATT and CDR2 as SNEGSKA (reference sequence). The CDR3 consists of 11 residues. The CDR3 loop is CSVGGVYGYTF. The CDR3 DNA follows: TGCAGCGTTGGCGGTGTCTATGGCTACACCTTC.

At least ten counts were recorded for this clonotype. CDR3 in DNA: TGCAGTGCTTTAGCGGGGGGAGAAAATGAGCAGTTCTTC. Amino acid sequence: CSALAGGENEQFF. The chain employs TRBV20-1 and TRBJ2-1, with 10 nucleotides matching TRBD2. The CDR3 has 13 residues. V dropped 5 bases and J dropped 7; count of bases not matched to a gene: 5. CDR1 is DFQATT and CDR2 is SNEGSKA in the germline V gene (reference sequence).

About this clonotype itself: One junction end disagrees with the germline gene, perhaps due to a read error. The V and J genes are TRBV12-3 or TRBV12-4 and TRBJ2-3, with a tentative D call TRBD1 (5 bases). The CDR3 length is 15 residues. CDR3: CASTLGAGSADTEYF. DNA for the CDR3: TGTGCCAGCACCCTAGGGGCAGGAAGCGCAGATACGGAGTATTTT.

The rearrangement uses TRBV4-1 and TRBJ1-1; no definite D call. Trimming cost V 1 base and J 7 bases, with 7 bases left between them. The CDR3 is made up of 12 amino acids. Germline CDR1 reads MGHRA; CDR2 reads YSYEKL. The CDR3, as DNA: TGCGCCAGCAGCCAAGGCTCTTTTGAAGCTTTCTTT. Protein: CASSQGSFEAFF.

This clonotype has more than one count but fewer than ten. This chain uses TRBV5-1 with TRBJ1-5; a weak D match, TRBD1 (5 bases). The CDR3 runs to 15 residues. The ends were cut back, 1 base at V and 0 bases at J, with 8 bases in the middle. Germline assignment: CDR1 SGHRS and CDR2 YFSETQ. CDR3 bases: TGCGCCAGCAGCTTGCTTGGGGGTAGCAATCAGCCCCAGCATTTT. The encoded protein is CASSLLGGSNQPQHF.

As to this clonotype: This clone may be a read error of a much larger clone one base away. This chain joins TRBV11-2 and TRBJ1-1, with D perhaps TRBD1 (5 bases). This CDR3 is 15 amino acids long. Germline V lookup: CDR1 SGHAT, CDR2 FQNNGV. V gave up 2 bases and J gave up 4 bases, with 14 bases separating them. The DNA for the CDR3 is TGTGCCAGCAGCTTATATGGCAGGGAGAGCACTGAAGCTTTCTTT. It codes for CASSLYGRESTEAFF.

The chain carries TRBV27 and TRBJ1-5, with D uncertain. The germline V gene has CDR1 MNHEY and CDR2 SMNVEV (reference sequence). V gave up 2 bases and J gave up 0 bases, with 8 bases separating them. The CDR3 runs to 15 residues. CDR3 in DNA: TGTGCCAGCAGTTTACAACGTAATAGCAATCAGCCCCAGCATTTT. Residues: CASSLQRNSNQPQHF.

Many counts were recorded for this clonotype. The chain links TRBV12-3 or TRBV12-4 to TRBJ2-7; D ambiguous. The CDR3 covers 11 residues. Trimming shortened V by 6 bases and J by 5 bases, and 8 bases separated the two germline ends. CDR3 in DNA: TGTGCCAGCAGCTTGGTGAACGAGCAGTACTTC. This codes for CASSLVNEQYF.